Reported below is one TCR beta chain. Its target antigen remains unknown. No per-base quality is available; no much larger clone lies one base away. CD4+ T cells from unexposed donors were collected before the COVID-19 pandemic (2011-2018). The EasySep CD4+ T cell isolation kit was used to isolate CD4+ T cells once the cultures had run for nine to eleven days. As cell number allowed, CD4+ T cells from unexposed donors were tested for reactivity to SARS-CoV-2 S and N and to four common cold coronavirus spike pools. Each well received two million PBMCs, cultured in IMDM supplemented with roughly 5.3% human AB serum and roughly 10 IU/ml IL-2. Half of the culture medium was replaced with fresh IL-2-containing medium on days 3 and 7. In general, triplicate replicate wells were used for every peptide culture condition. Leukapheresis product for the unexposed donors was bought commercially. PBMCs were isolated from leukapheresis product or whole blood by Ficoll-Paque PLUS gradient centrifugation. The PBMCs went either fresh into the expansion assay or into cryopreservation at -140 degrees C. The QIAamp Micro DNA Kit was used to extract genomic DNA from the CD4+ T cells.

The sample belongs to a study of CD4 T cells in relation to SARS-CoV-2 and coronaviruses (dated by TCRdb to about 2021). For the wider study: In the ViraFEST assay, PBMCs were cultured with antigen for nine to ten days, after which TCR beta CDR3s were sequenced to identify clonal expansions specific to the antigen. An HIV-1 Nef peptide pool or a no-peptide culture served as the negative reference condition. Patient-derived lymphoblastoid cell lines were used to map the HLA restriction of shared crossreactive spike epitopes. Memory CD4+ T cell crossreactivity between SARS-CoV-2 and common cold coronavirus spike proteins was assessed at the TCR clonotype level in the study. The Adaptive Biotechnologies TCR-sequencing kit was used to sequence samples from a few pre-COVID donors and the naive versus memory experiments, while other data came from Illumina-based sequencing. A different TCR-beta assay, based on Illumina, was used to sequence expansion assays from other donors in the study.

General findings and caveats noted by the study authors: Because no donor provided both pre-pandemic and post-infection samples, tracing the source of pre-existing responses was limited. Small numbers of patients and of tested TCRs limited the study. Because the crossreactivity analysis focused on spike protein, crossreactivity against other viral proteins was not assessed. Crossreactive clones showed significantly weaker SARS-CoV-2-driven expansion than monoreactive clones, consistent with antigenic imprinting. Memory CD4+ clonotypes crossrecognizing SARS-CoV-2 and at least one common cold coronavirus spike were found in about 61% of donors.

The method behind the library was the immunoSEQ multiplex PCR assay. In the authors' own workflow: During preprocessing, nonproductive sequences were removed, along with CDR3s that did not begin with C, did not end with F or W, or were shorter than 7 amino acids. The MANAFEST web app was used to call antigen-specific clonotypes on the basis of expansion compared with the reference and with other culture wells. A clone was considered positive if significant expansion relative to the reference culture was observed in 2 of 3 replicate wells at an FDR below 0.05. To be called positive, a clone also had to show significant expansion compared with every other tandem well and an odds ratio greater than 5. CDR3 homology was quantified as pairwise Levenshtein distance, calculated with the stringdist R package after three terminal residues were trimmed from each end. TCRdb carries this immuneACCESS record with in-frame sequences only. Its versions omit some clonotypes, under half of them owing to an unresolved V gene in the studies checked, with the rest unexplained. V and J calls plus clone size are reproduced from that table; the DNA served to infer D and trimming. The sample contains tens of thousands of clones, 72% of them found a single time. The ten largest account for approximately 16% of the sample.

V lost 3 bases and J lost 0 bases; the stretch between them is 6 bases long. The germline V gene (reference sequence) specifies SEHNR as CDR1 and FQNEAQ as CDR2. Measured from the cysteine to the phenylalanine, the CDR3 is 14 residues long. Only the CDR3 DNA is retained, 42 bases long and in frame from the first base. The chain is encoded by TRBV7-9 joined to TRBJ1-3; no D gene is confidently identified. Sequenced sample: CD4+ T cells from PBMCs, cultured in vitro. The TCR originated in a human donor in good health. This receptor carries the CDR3 CASSFGTSGNTIYF. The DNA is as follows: TGTGCCAGCAGCTTTGGAACCTCTGGAAACACCATATATTTT.